Listed here are 30 T cell receptor beta chains from one sample, sequenced in a study of T cell responses to AZD1222 COVID-19 vaccine (dated by TCRdb to 2020 to 2023). The method behind the library was the immunoSEQ multiplex PCR assay. TCRdb provides this immuneACCESS table in a form limited to in-frame rearrangements. Some clones are lacking; in checked studies, under half of them reflect an unresolved V gene, and why the rest are absent is not known. Counted in this sample were some 200,000 clones; around 90% of them appeared once. Of the sample, about 6.1% is held by the ten largest clones. According to the study, the label for this sample's time point signals: baseline before first vaccination. Material: peripheral blood, obtained on day 0 of AZD1222 vaccination. The receptors here all came from an adult in good health.

The rearrangement joins TRBV7-6 to TRBJ1-1; D might be TRBD1 (5 bases). Deletions cut 1 base from V and 4 bases from J, with 10 bases between. The CDR3 runs to 14 residues. Looked up from germline, CDR1 is SGHVS and CDR2 is FNYEAQ. The CDR3 reads CASSLGGRVTEAFF. The DNA for the CDR3 is TGTGCCAGCAGCTTAGGCGGCAGGGTCACTGAAGCTTTCTTT.

The rearrangement links TRBV9 to TRBJ2-5; D possibly corresponds to TRBD2 (8 bases). Trimming cost V 4 bases and J 4 bases, with 20 bases left between them. The CDR3 has 16 amino acids. Per the germline V gene, CDR1 is SGDLS and CDR2 is YYNGEE. This CDR3 reads CASSPGGTAVRETQYF. The CDR3 DNA reads TGTGCCAGCAGCCCGGGGGGGACAGCCGTGCGAGAGACCCAGTACTTC. The full variable domain, with the rest looked up from reference TRBV9 and TRBJ2-5, is DSGVTQTPKHLITATGQRVTLRCSPRSGDLSVYWYQQSLDQGLQFLIQYYNGEERAKGNILERFSAQQFPDLHSELNLSSLELGDSALYFCASSPGGTAVRETQYFGPGTRLLVL.

Points on this clone: The sample contains more than one DNA sequence encoding this CDR3. This chain uses TRBV3-1 (or the pseudogene TRBV3-2) with TRBJ1-5; D is ambiguous. This CDR3 has 14 residues. Germline loops: CDR1 LGHDT, CDR2 YNNKEL (reference sequence). Trimming took off 5 bases at V and 0 bases at J, with 8 bases between the two ends. The CDR3 region has the DNA TGTGCCAGCAGCTCAAGAGGTAGCAATCAGCCCCAGCATTTT. This translates into CASSSRGSNQPQHF.

This rearrangement joins TRBV6-6 to TRBJ2-7, with D possibly being TRBD1 (5 bases). The V and J ends lost 2 bases and 3 bases respectively, with 14 bases between them. This CDR3 region has 15 residues. Germline lookup yields CDR1 MNHNY and CDR2 SVGAGI (reference sequence). CDR3 nucleotide sequence: TGTGCCAGCAGTTACCTCGAGCAGGGTAGCTACGAGCAGTACTTC. Amino acids: CASSYLEQGSYEQYF.

The genes are TRBV2 and TRBJ2-5, with D unresolved. Germline V gene lookup returns CDR1 SNHLY and CDR2 FYNNEI. V lost 5 bases and J lost 1, with 11 bases in between. The CDR3 contains 14 residues. The DNA of the CDR3 is TGTGCCAGCAGTCCCACCTTCGGCCAAGAGACCCAGTACTTC. This gives the protein CASSPTFGQETQYF.

The J gene is TRBJ1-3, the V gene TRBV5-8; a weak D match, TRBD1 (6 bases). V lost 0 bases, J lost 0 bases, and 10 bases lay in between. The CDR3 is 16 residues long. Per the germline V gene, CDR1 is SGHTS and CDR2 is YDEGEE. The CDR3 DNA is TGTGCCAGCAGCTTGGCAGGGGATCCCTCTGGAAACACCATATATTTT. Its protein product is CASSLAGDPSGNTIYF.

This chain joins TRBV19 and TRBJ1-5; no definite D call. The germline gives CDR1 LNHDA, CDR2 SQIVND (reference sequence). With 6 bases removed from V and 6 bases from J, the gap between germline ends came to 18 bases. The CDR3 consists of 15 residues. The CDR3 nucleotides are TGTGCCAGTAGAAACGACGGCAGGCCCGGTCAGCCCCAGCATTTT. Encoded protein: CASRNDGRPGQPQHF.

CDR3 bases: TGTGCCAGCAGGGAGGACAGGGTAGCGGAAAAACTGTTTTTT. It translates to CASREDRVAEKLFF. V usage is TRBV2 and J usage is TRBJ1-4, with 8 bases identical to TRBD1. With V trimmed by 6 bases and J by 8 bases, 8 bases remained unmatched. CDR1 and CDR2 from the germline V gene are SNHLY and FYNNEI. The CDR3 loop spans 14 amino acids.

This sequence joins TRBV7-7 and TRBJ2-1; the D gene is possibly TRBD2 (5 bases). The CDR3 length is 13 residues. Per germline, CDR1 SSHAT and CDR2 FNYEAQ (reference sequence). Deletions cut 5 bases from V and 4 bases from J, with 9 bases between. The CDR3 region is CASSALGYNEQFF. The CDR3 DNA reads as TGTGCCAGCAGCGCACTAGGTTACAATGAGCAGTTCTTC. Complete variable domain (other parts from reference TRBV7-7 and TRBJ2-1): GAGVSQSPRYKVTKRGQDVTLRCDPISSHATLYWYQQALGQGPEFLTYFNYEAQPDKSGLPSDRFSAERPEGSISTLTIQRTEQRDSAMYRCASSALGYNEQFFGPGTRLTVL.

The rearrangement uses TRBV5-5 and TRBJ1-1; D uncertain. This CDR3 region has 14 residues. V lost 0 bases and J 3 bases, leaving 9 bases between the germline ends. Germline-derived CDR1 and CDR2 are SGHKS and YYEKEE (reference sequence). This chain's CDR3 is CASSLEPLDTEAFF. CDR3 DNA sequence: TGTGCCAGCAGCTTGGAGCCGTTGGACACTGAAGCTTTCTTT.

The CDR3 DNA sequence: TGCGCCAGCAGCTTAGTGACAGGGATGTCCGGGGAGCTGTTTTTT. This gives the protein CASSLVTGMSGELFF. The V gene is TRBV5-1, the J gene TRBJ2-2; 7 bases are shared with TRBD1. Per the germline V gene, CDR1 is SGHRS and CDR2 is YFSETQ. The CDR3 length is 15 residues. J was trimmed by 6 bases and V by 2 bases; bases with no gene match: 7.

The chain has TRBV6-4 and TRBJ1-5, with D perhaps matching TRBD1 (5 bases). Germline loops: CDR1 MRHNA, CDR2 SNTAGT. This CDR3 comprises 14 residues. With 3 bases removed from V and 6 bases from J, the gap between germline ends came to 12 bases. Written as DNA, the CDR3 is TGTGCCAGCAGTGAGCAGGAGGGGTCTCAGCCCCAGCATTTT. Its protein product is CASSEQEGSQPQHF.

This clone was recorded many times. The chain uses TRBV28 and TRBJ1-1, with D tentatively TRBD1 (5 bases). The V gene's germline CDR1 is MDHEN and CDR2 SYDVKM. Trimming took off 4 bases at V and 0 bases at J, with 15 bases between the two ends. The CDR3 has 16 residues. In DNA, the CDR3 is TGTGCCAGCAGTTCTATGACAGTCTCGTTGAACACTGAAGCTTTCTTT. As protein: CASSSMTVSLNTEAFF.

V is TRBV7-9 and J is TRBJ1-4, with D unclear. This CDR3 comprises 14 residues. Trimming stripped 3 bases from V and 7 bases from J, with 12 bases between. CDR1 and CDR2 from the germline V gene are SEHNR and FQNEAQ (reference sequence). The chain's CDR3 is CASSFDWQSEKLFF. The DNA for the CDR3 is TGTGCCAGCAGCTTCGACTGGCAATCTGAAAAACTGTTTTTT.

The chain employs TRBV28 and TRBJ1-3; D is possibly TRBD1 (5 bases). Trimming left V 5 bases short and J 12 bases short, with 17 bases between. Germline-derived CDR1 and CDR2 are MDHEN and SYDVKM. The CDR3 runs to 13 residues. CDR3 DNA sequence: TGTGCCAGCAGTCCCGAGACGCAAGGGGTCATATATTTT. Protein sequence: CASSPETQGVIYF.

The J gene is TRBJ1-2, the V gene TRBV6-1; tentatively, D is TRBD1 (6 bases). This CDR3 contains 16 residues. CDR1 and CDR2 (germline): MNHNS, SASEGT. Trimming left V 4 bases short and J 4 bases short, with 19 bases between. For the CDR3, the DNA is TGTGCCAGCAGTGGAGGGTTCGGGGACACATCCTATGGCTACACCTTC. This sequence encodes CASSGGFGDTSYGYTF.

The chain is built from TRBV5-4 and TRBJ2-3; D possibly uses TRBD1 or TRBD2 (5 bases each). The CDR3 has 14 amino acids. Germline CDR1 is SGHNT and CDR2 is YYREEE (reference sequence). Trimming took 1 base from V and 5 from J, leaving 11 bases between them. The CDR3 is CASSLWGLGDTQYF. As DNA, the CDR3 is TGTGCCAGCAGCTTGTGGGGGTTGGGAGATACGCAGTATTTT. Full variable domain (rest looked up from reference TRBV5-4 and TRBJ2-3): ETGVTQSPTHLIKTRGQQVTLRCSSQSGHNTVSWYQQALGQGPQFIFQYYREEENGRGNFPPRFSGLQFPNYSSELNVNALELDDSALYLCASSLWGLGDTQYFGPGTRLTVL.

This chain connects TRBV5-1 to TRBJ1-4, with 8 bases lining up with TRBD1. CDR3 length: 15 amino acids. Germline V lookup: CDR1 SGHRS, CDR2 YFSETQ. The V and J ends lost 3 bases and 8 bases, in that order; junction bases with no gene match: 9. CDR3 DNA sequence: TGCGCCAGCAGCTCTTCCGGACAGGGAGGGGAAAAACTGTTTTTT. It codes for CASSSSGQGGEKLFF.

This chain connects TRBV4-2 to TRBJ1-3; D perhaps matches TRBD1 (5 bases). Germline V CDR1 and CDR2: LGHNA, YNFKEQ. This CDR3 region has 18 residues. V was cut by 4 bases and J by 2 bases, with 21 bases left in between. The CDR3 loop reads CASSLQRDEVLAGNTIYF. As DNA, the CDR3 is TGTGCCAGCAGCCTTCAGCGGGACGAGGTCCTTGCTGGAAACACCATATATTTT.

The chain carries TRBV15 and TRBJ1-2, with D hard to call. The CDR3 sequence is 16 residues long. Germline-derived CDR1 and CDR2 are LNHNV and YYDKDF (reference sequence). Trimming took off 0 bases at V and 4 bases at J, with 15 bases between the two ends. The CDR3 protein is CATSRDLVPSGYGYTF. The CDR3 DNA reads as TGTGCCACCAGCAGAGATCTCGTTCCGTCAGGCTATGGCTACACCTTC.

This sequence joins TRBV5-4 and TRBJ1-2, with 7 positions matching TRBD1. J lost 3 bases, V lost 0 bases, and 5 bases had no gene match. CDR1 is SGHNT, CDR2 YYREEE, per germline (reference sequence). The CDR3 consists of 15 residues. As DNA, the CDR3 is TGTGCCAGCAGCTTGGCGGCAGGGGGGTACTATGGCTACACCTTC. Translation: CASSLAAGGYYGYTF. Complete variable domain (other parts from reference TRBV5-4 and TRBJ1-2): ETGVTQSPTHLIKTRGQQVTLRCSSQSGHNTVSWYQQALGQGPQFIFQYYREEENGRGNFPPRFSGLQFPNYSSELNVNALELDDSALYLCASSLAAGGYYGYTFGSGTRLTVV.

This chain uses TRBV28 with TRBJ1-2; D might be TRBD1 (5 bases). The germline V gene has CDR1 MDHEN and CDR2 SYDVKM. The CDR3 is made up of 13 amino acids. V was clipped by 6 bases and J by 5 bases, with 13 bases between them. The CDR3 nucleotides read TGTGCCAGCAGCAGGGAGAAGGTGTATGGCTACACCTTC. Protein: CASSREKVYGYTF.

V gene TRBV7-2 combines with J gene TRBJ2-5; D is uncertain. Germline V gene lookup returns CDR1 SGHTA and CDR2 FQGNSA. The V gene lost 1 base and the J gene lost 13 bases, with 16 bases spanning the gap. CDR3 length: 13 amino acids. CDR3 loop: CASSLESRAAWYF. The CDR3 nucleotides are TGTGCCAGCAGCTTAGAGAGTAGGGCTGCGTGGTACTTC.

The gene calls are TRBV19 and TRBJ1-1; 8 bases align to TRBD1. CDR3 size: 15 residues. The V segment lost 5 bases and the J segment 1 base; nucleotides outside the gene matches: 6. The germline gives CDR1 LNHDA, CDR2 SQIVND (reference sequence). Written as DNA, the CDR3 is TGTGCCAGTAGTGGGGGGACAGGCTGGAACACTGAAGCTTTCTTT. Its translation is CASSGGTGWNTEAFF. Filled out from reference TRBV19 and TRBJ1-1, the complete variable domain reads DGGITQSPKYLFRKEGQNVTLSCEQNLNHDAMYWYRQDPGQGLRLIYYSQIVNDFQKGDIAEGYSVSREKKESFPLTVTSAQKNPTAFYLCASSGGTGWNTEAFFGQGTRLTVV.

The chain has TRBV30 and TRBJ1-3, with D possibly matching TRBD1 (5 bases). Germline values: CDR1 GTSNPN, CDR2 SVGIG (reference sequence). Between the trimmed V and J ends, which lost 5 bases and 0 bases, there was a span of 11 bases. The CDR3 contains 14 residues. CDR3 protein: CAWGGTSSGNTIYF. As DNA, the CDR3 is TGTGCCTGGGGGGGGACTTCCTCTGGAAACACCATATATTTT.

This clone occurred a few times. V and J are TRBV9 and TRBJ1-3, with D possibly matching TRBD1 (6 bases). The germline V gene encodes CDR1 SGDLS and CDR2 YYNGEE. V dropped 4 bases and J dropped 1 base, with 15 bases sitting between them. The CDR3 spans 16 residues. CDR3 sequence (DNA): TGTGCCAGCAGCATAGGTCAGGGGACTTCTGGAAACACCATATATTTT. The encoded protein is CASSIGQGTSGNTIYF.

This rearrangement joins TRBV5-6 to TRBJ2-7; 12 bases match TRBD1. The germline CDR1 and CDR2 sequences are SGHDT and YYEEEE. V lost 0 bases, J lost 4 bases, and 5 bases stayed unmatched. This CDR3 spans 16 amino acids. This CDR3 reads CASSLGWDRGRYEQYF. The CDR3 DNA follows: TGTGCCAGCAGCTTGGGTTGGGACAGGGGGCGGTACGAGCAGTACTTC. Using reference TRBV5-6 and TRBJ2-7 for the parts outside the CDR3, the full variable domain is DAGVTQSPTHLIKTRGQQVTLRCSPKSGHDTVSWYQQALGQGPQFIFQYYEEEERQRGNFPDRFSGHQFPNYSSELNVNALLLGDSALYLCASSLGWDRGRYEQYFGPGTRLTVT.

This clone came up once. This rearrangement joins TRBV3-1 (or the pseudogene TRBV3-2) to TRBJ1-3; no reliable D call. V was trimmed by 5 bases and J by 3 bases, leaving 8 bases between them. CDR1 is LGHDT and CDR2 is YNNKEL in the germline V gene (reference sequence). This CDR3 region has 13 residues. CDR3 in DNA: TGTGCCAGCAGCGAAGGAGGTGGAAACACCATATATTTT. Translation gives CASSEGGGNTIYF.

V and J are TRBV12-3 or TRBV12-4 and TRBJ1-6, with D unresolved. The CDR3 is made up of 13 amino acids. The ends were cut back, 5 bases at V and 8 bases at J, with 10 bases in the middle. The CDR3 region has the DNA TGTGCCAGCAGTAGACACGGGGATTCACCCCTCCACTTT. Translating it yields CASSRHGDSPLHF.

This chain connects TRBV19 to TRBJ2-5; D tentatively reads TRBD1 or TRBD2 (6 bases each). V was pared by 5 bases and J by 5 bases, with 18 bases between. The germline gives CDR1 LNHDA, CDR2 SQIVND (reference sequence). The CDR3 loop spans 15 amino acids. CDR3 region: CASSPGRLGGETQYF. For the CDR3, the DNA is TGTGCCAGTAGTCCGGGGCGCCTAGGGGGGGAGACCCAGTACTTC.